The 32 T cell receptor beta chains in this list originate from one sample, sequenced in a study of blood T cell repertoires in COVID-19 (dated by TCRdb to about 2020). Library preparation used the immunoSEQ multiplex PCR assay. As stored in TCRdb, this immuneACCESS dataset retains in-frame rearrangements with V and J assigned. A fraction of the clones does not appear; measured against another copy, unresolved V genes explain less than half of the discrepancy, and the remainder lacks a known reason. The table for this sample lists 260,000 or so clones; approximately 88% of them were counted only once. The ten largest make up 0.95% to 1.5% of the sample. The sequenced sample consisted of PBMCs or T cells enriched from blood (not recorded which). These receptors came from a woman aged 40 to 50 with acute COVID-19.

The chain joins TRBV10-1 to TRBJ2-7; TRBD2 is a possible D gene (5 bases). Between the trimmed V and J ends, which lost 6 bases and 4 bases, there was a span of 16 bases. The CDR3 length is 14 residues. Germline lookup yields CDR1 WNHNN and CDR2 SYGVQD (reference sequence). In DNA, the CDR3 is TGCGCCAGCAGCAGGACTGGGTGGGAATACGAGCAGTACTTC. Its protein is CASSRTGWEYEQYF.

V and J are TRBV7-9 and TRBJ1-1; D not certain. V lost 1 base and J lost 4, with 10 bases in between. Germline assignment: CDR1 SEHNR and CDR2 FQNEAQ (reference sequence). This CDR3 has 14 amino acids. CDR3 DNA sequence: TGTGCCAGCAGCTTAGTGGAGGGTATCACTGAAGCTTTCTTT. Protein product: CASSLVEGITEAFF.

The chain couples TRBV15 to TRBJ2-5; no clear D gene. CDR1 is LNHNV and CDR2 is YYDKDF in the germline V gene (reference sequence). This CDR3 has 14 amino acids. V was shortened by 0 bases and J by 5 bases, with 10 bases between the two germline ends. CDR3 coding DNA: TGTGCCACCAGCAGAGATCGTCAGATCGAGACCCAGTACTTC. Its protein is CATSRDRQIETQYF.

The chain combines TRBV10-3 with TRBJ2-5; the match to TRBD1 covers 9 bases. The V gene's germline CDR1 is ENHRY and CDR2 SYGVKD. Unmatched junction bases numbered 8, after V lost 5 bases and J lost 4 bases. This CDR3 is built from 15 residues. CDR3 nucleotide sequence: TGTGCCATCAGTTCCGGGACAGGGCCCCCAGAGACCCAGTACTTC. Its protein is CAISSGTGPPETQYF.

Comments on this clone: Its ends do not fully match the called genes, so a read error is possible. This chain links TRBV3-1 (or the pseudogene TRBV3-2) with TRBJ2-1; no clear D gene. The CDR3 length is 12 residues. CDR1 is LGHDT and CDR2 is YNNKEL in the germline V gene (reference sequence). CDR3 in DNA: TGTGCCAGCAGCCAAGATTCCGGTTTAGAGGTCTTC. It specifies CASSQDSGLEVF.

CDR3 region: CASSLGLEGARGNTEAFF. The CDR3, as DNA: TGTGCCAGCAGCTTGGGCCTTGAGGGGGCGAGAGGGAACACTGAAGCTTTCTTT. This rearrangement joins TRBV5-8 to TRBJ1-1, with 7 positions matching TRBD1. V dropped 0 bases and J dropped 1; count of bases not matched to a gene: 12. Per germline, CDR1 SGHTS and CDR2 YDEGEE. CDR3 length: 18 residues.

The chain combines TRBV19 with TRBJ1-5; 9 nucleotides align to TRBD1. Trimming removed 2 bases from V and 1 base from J; junction bases left unmatched: 6. This CDR3 is built from 17 residues. Germline V gives CDR1 LNHDA, CDR2 SQIVND (reference sequence). The CDR3 nucleotides read TGTGCCAGTAGTATACCTACAGGGGGCTGGAGCAATCAGCCCCAGCATTTT. Translating gives CASSIPTGGWSNQPQHF.

The CDR3: CASSSKTSADYEQYF. The CDR3 DNA follows: TGTGCCAGCAGCTCAAAGACTAGCGCAGACTACGAGCAGTACTTC. The chain couples TRBV5-4 to TRBJ2-7; the match to TRBD2 covers 8 bases. The V segment lost 3 bases and the J segment 3 bases; nucleotides outside the gene matches: 8. Per germline, CDR1 SGHNT and CDR2 YYREEE (reference sequence). The CDR3 length is 15 residues.

This clone was picked up one time. The CDR3 loop reads CASSLDGDFRTDTQYF. The CDR3 region has the DNA TGTGCCAGCTCACTCGATGGTGACTTTCGCACAGATACGCAGTATTTT. The V gene is TRBV18, the J gene TRBJ2-3; D remains ambiguous. Per the germline V gene, CDR1 is KGHSH and CDR2 is LQKENI. This CDR3 is 16 amino acids long. V shed 4 bases and J shed 1 base, with 15 bases lying between them.

The chain is built from TRBV9 and TRBJ2-3; TRBD2 matches at 10 bases. From germline, CDR1 is SGDLS and CDR2 YYNGEE. CDR3 length equals 16 residues. The V and J ends lost 4 bases and 2 bases, in that order; junction bases with no gene match: 7. This CDR3 is CASSRTLAGVTDTQYF. The CDR3 nucleotides read TGTGCCAGCAGCAGGACTCTAGCGGGAGTCACAGATACGCAGTATTTT.

V is TRBV7-9 and J is TRBJ1-6, with TRBD1 as a possible D gene (5 bases). With 0 bases removed from V and 10 bases from J, the gap between germline ends came to 10 bases. Germline V gene lookup returns CDR1 SEHNR and CDR2 FQNEAQ (reference sequence). The length of the CDR3 is 14 residues. The CDR3 DNA reads TGTGCCAGCAGCTTAGCGGGGGACTTCTCACCCCTCCACTTT. Translation: CASSLAGDFSPLHF.

The V call is TRBV18, the J call TRBJ1-1; D remains ambiguous. The V end was cut by 2 bases, the J end by 1 base, with 5 bases between. The CDR3 is 13 residues long. Germline V CDR1 and CDR2: KGHSH, LQKENI. CDR3 sequence (DNA): TGTGCCAGCTCACCATCGTCGAACACTGAAGCTTTCTTT. Translating gives CASSPSSNTEAFF.

This chain connects TRBV2 to TRBJ2-7; 7 bases line up with TRBD2. The CDR3 runs 13 residues. The germline gives CDR1 SNHLY, CDR2 FYNNEI. CDR3 residues: CASSVRSSGASDV. CDR3 bases: TGTGCCAGCAGTGTGAGGTCTAGCGGAGCCTCGGACGTC.

The rearrangement links TRBV6-1 to TRBJ2-7; tentative D call: TRBD2 (6 bases). The CDR3 covers 16 residues. CDR1 MNHNS and CDR2 SASEGT come from the germline V gene. The V gene lost 4 bases and the J gene lost 3 bases, with 19 bases spanning the gap. The CDR3 coding sequence is TGTGCCAGCAGTGTCCCATGGGGGAGGATAGACTACGAGCAGTACTTC. Translated: CASSVPWGRIDYEQYF.

The genes are TRBV24-1 and TRBJ2-1; 7 bases are shared with TRBD1. J gave up 3 bases and V 3 bases, and 4 bases lay outside the gene matches. Germline assignment: CDR1 KGHDR and CDR2 SFDVKD. There are 15 residues in the CDR3. CDR3 nucleotides: TGTGCCACCAGTGATCTGCAGGGGGACTACAATGAGCAGTTCTTC. This gives the protein CATSDLQGDYNEQFF.

The rearrangement joins TRBV5-1 to TRBJ2-1; D is undetermined. Germline V gene sequence: CDR1 SGHRS, CDR2 YFSETQ. CDR3 length: 12 residues. V was clipped by 3 bases and J by 6 bases, with 7 bases between them. CDR3: CASSSSSNEQFF. CDR3 coding DNA: TGCGCCAGCAGCTCCTCTAGCAATGAGCAGTTCTTC.

The J gene is TRBJ2-5, the V gene TRBV15, with D perhaps TRBD2 (5 bases). This CDR3 has 15 amino acids. In germline, CDR1 is LNHNV, CDR2 YYDKDF (reference sequence). Trimming took 2 bases from V and 3 from J, leaving 13 bases between them. The CDR3 spells CATSRSTRSEETQYF. CDR3 bases: TGTGCCACCAGCAGATCTACTAGATCGGAAGAGACCCAGTACTTC.

The chain links TRBV7-2 to TRBJ1-1; 7 nucleotides match TRBD1. Germline loops: CDR1 SGHTA, CDR2 FQGNSA. This CDR3 has 13 amino acids. The J segment lost 12 bases and the V segment lost 8 bases, leaving 15 bases of the junction unmatched. The CDR3 DNA reads TGTGCCAGCTCAGGGTGGAGGGGGCTCGGTCCTTTCTTT. It specifies CASSGWRGLGPFF. The full variable domain, in which reference TRBV7-2 and TRBJ1-1 provide the parts outside the CDR3, is GAGVSQSPSNKVTEKGKDVELRCDPISGHTALYWYRQSLGQGLEFLIYFQGNSAPDKSGLPSDRFSAERTGGSVSTLTIQRTQQEDSAVYLCASSGWRGLGPFFGQGTRLTVV.

The count of this clone is one. The chain combines TRBV5-1 with TRBJ1-5; D is unresolved. The CDR3 has 14 residues. V lost 3 bases, J lost 2 bases, and 9 bases lay in between. Germline CDR1 and CDR2: SGHRS and YFSETQ. The CDR3 sequence is CASSYVGGNQPQHF. As DNA, the CDR3 is TGCGCCAGCAGCTACGTTGGAGGCAATCAGCCCCAGCATTTT.

Comments on this clone: Germline and junction disagree at one end, which may indicate a read error. The V and J genes are TRBV30 and TRBJ1-4; weak D call: TRBD1 (6 bases). Germline loops: CDR1 GTSNPN, CDR2 SVGIG (reference sequence). The length of the CDR3 is 15 residues. CDR3 loop: CAWGVGGRNGEKLFF. The CDR3 DNA reads as TGTGCCTGGGGTGTGGGGGGGCGCAACGGTGAAAAACTGTTTTTT.

The table lists this clone with a count of one. The chain employs TRBV21-1 and TRBJ2-7; the table assigns TRBD1, which was not confirmed against the DNA. TRBV21-1 is classified as a pseudogene. This CDR3 is 13 amino acids long. The CDR3 here is CASRVRQIYEQYV. The CDR3 DNA follows: TGTGCCAGCAGGGTGAGACAGATTTACGAGCAGTACGTC.

The chain couples TRBV7-2 to TRBJ2-7, with a tentative D call TRBD2 (6 bases). In germline, CDR1 is SGHTA, CDR2 FQGNSA. Between the trimmed V and J ends, which lost 4 bases and 3 bases, there was a span of 10 bases. This CDR3 is 13 amino acids long. CDR3 bases: TGTGCCAGCAGCTCGGGACTGGGCTACGAGCAGTACTTC. It specifies CASSSGLGYEQYF.

The chain carries TRBV7-6 and TRBJ2-7; D call uncertain. The CDR3 has 16 residues. The V end was cut by 1 base, the J end by 0 bases, with 13 bases between. Germline values: CDR1 SGHVS, CDR2 FNYEAQ. The CDR3 spells CASSLEAGANSYEQYF. CDR3 in DNA: TGTGCCAGCAGCTTAGAGGCAGGTGCAAACTCCTACGAGCAGTACTTC.

The chain has TRBV19 and TRBJ1-2; D call uncertain. Looked up from germline, CDR1 is LNHDA and CDR2 is SQIVND (reference sequence). Trimming cost V 5 bases and J 6 bases, with 16 bases left between them. This CDR3 is 14 amino acids long. CDR3 nucleotides: TGTGCCAGTAGTTCCAGCCCGGGAGGACATGGCTACACCTTC. This sequence encodes CASSSSPGGHGYTF.

This chain links TRBV12-5 with TRBJ2-2, with 7 bases fitting TRBD2. Trimming cost V 0 bases and J 0 bases; bases outside gene matches: 7. This CDR3 region has 18 residues. Germline CDR1 is LGHNT and CDR2 is FRNRAP. CDR3 protein: CASGLVTGTTTNTGELFF. The CDR3 DNA is TGTGCTAGTGGTTTGGTAACCGGGACTACAACGAACACCGGGGAGCTGTTTTTT.

V is TRBV18 and J is TRBJ2-7; 7 bases map to TRBD2. This CDR3 contains 15 residues. Unmatched junction bases numbered 8, after V lost 3 bases and J lost 3 bases. The germline CDR1 and CDR2 sequences are KGHSH and LQKENI. The CDR3: CASSPGGSGNYEQYV. CDR3 DNA: TGTGCCAGCTCACCCGGCGGGAGCGGGAACTACGAGCAGTACGTC.

This clone has a single count. This sequence joins TRBV15 and TRBJ1-5; no firm D call. V lost 1 base and J 3 bases, leaving 7 bases between the germline ends. Germline V gene lookup returns CDR1 LNHNV and CDR2 YYDKDF (reference sequence). The CDR3 runs to 14 residues. CDR3 in DNA: TGTGCCACCAGCAGAGGAGGGAACAATCAGCCCCAGCATTTT. As protein: CATSRGGNNQPQHF.

The rearrangement uses TRBV13 and TRBJ1-2, with a possible D match to TRBD1 (5 bases). Trimming cost V 5 bases and J 7 bases, with 14 bases left between them. From germline, CDR1 is PRHDT and CDR2 FYEKMQ (reference sequence). CDR3 size: 13 residues. In nucleotides, the CDR3 is TGTGCCAGCAGCCTAAACTCTAGGGGTGGCTACACCTTC. Translating gives CASSLNSRGGYTF.

The J gene is TRBJ2-1, the V gene TRBV24-1; weak D call: TRBD2 (6 bases). The length of the CDR3 is 15 residues. CDR1 and CDR2 from the germline V gene are KGHDR and SFDVKD. Trimming removed 3 bases from V and 0 bases from J, with 8 bases in between. The CDR3 region has the DNA TGTGCCACCAGTGATCTTAGCGGCTCCTACAATGAGCAGTTCTTC. Amino acids: CATSDLSGSYNEQFF.

The rearrangement uses TRBV22-1 and TRBJ1-5; TRBD1, the table's D call, was not compared with the DNA. TRBV22-1 is shown as a pseudogene. This CDR3 spans 17 amino acids. Here the CDR3 DNA reads TGTCCTGGGAGCGCACGTTTTCCAGGGGATAGCAATCAGCCCCAGCATTTT. Translating gives CPGSARFPGDSNQPQHF.

The CDR3, as DNA: TGTGCCACCAGTGATTCTGGGGGCCAGGGGGCGGATGAAAAACTGTTTTTT. Protein product: CATSDSGGQGADEKLFF. The V gene is TRBV24-1, the J gene TRBJ1-4; TRBD1 matches at 8 bases. The junction had 10 bases not matched to a gene; V was cut back by 2 bases and J by 6 bases. The germline V gene has CDR1 KGHDR and CDR2 SFDVKD. This CDR3 has 17 residues.

This clone was seen only a few times. The chain is built from TRBV11-2 and TRBJ1-3, with 7 bases that match TRBD1. The V segment lost 7 bases and the J segment 3 bases; nucleotides outside the gene matches: 6. CDR3 size: 14 residues. Germline loops: CDR1 SGHAT, CDR2 FQNNGV. This CDR3 reads CASTGTALGNTIYF. CDR3 DNA: TGTGCCAGCACCGGGACAGCCCTTGGAAACACCATATATTTT.